The T cell receptor (beta chain) described here comes from a study of cytomegalovirus exposure and HLA in healthy donors. Study as a whole: Per a later analysis, the approximately 620 first-cohort and 100 to 150 validation repertoires shared one platform.

The protocol was immunoSEQ multiplex PCR, while the TCRdb copy is restricted to in-frame clones and leaves out a portion. The sample shows approximately 180,000 clones, 80% to 90% of them seen only once. After removal of 1 base from V and 0 bases from J, the junction contained 3 bases not matched to a gene. The CDR3 loop spans 16 amino acids. Germline values: CDR1 MNHEY, CDR2 SMNVEV (reference sequence). The rearrangement links TRBV27 to TRBJ2-7, with 10 bases that match TRBD1. Sequenced input: PBMCs. This clonotype originated in a woman aged 25 to 39 in good health and CMV-seronegative. The CDR3 loop reads CASSLLGQGSSYEQYF. Written as DNA, the CDR3 is TGTGCCAGCAGTTTATTGGGACAGGGGTCCTCCTACGAGCAGTACTTC.